The clone carrying this T cell receptor (beta chain) has at least ten counts. Its matching antigen is unknown. The data are from a study of regulatory T cells in long-lasting Graves disease. Indicated time point: newly diagnosed GD, antithyroid drugs for less than 3 months. Scientists built the TCR library using RNA that was extracted from PBMCs. EDTA tubes held roughly 9.2 milliliters of peripheral blood from each patient. CDR3-region Arm-PCR and iRepertoire HTBI primers produced the TCR beta libraries. Methods used by the authors: Identification across samples found some 60 TRBV and 12 to 15 TRBJ segments. TCRdb processed the multiplex PCR reads anew with MiXCR; each CDR3 protein has one entry. The V and J calls follow TCRdb's processing rather than the paper's. The table includes 550,000 or so distinct CDR3 sequences, about 11% detected once. CDR3 size: 15 residues. The germline V gene has CDR1 SGHTA and CDR2 FQGNSA. V dropped 5 bases and J dropped 7 bases, with 18 bases sitting between them.

Broader study findings: TRBV28 was favored in persistent disease, as were TRBJ1-2 and TRBJ2-5.

This sample also belongs to another study, concerning T cells in Graves' hyperthyroidism and ophthalmopathy. That report notes: Researchers found most expanded thyroid clonotypes above 0.001 in blood as well.

This receptor was obtained from a woman aged 25 to 39 with Graves disease. The chain recombines TRBV7-2 with TRBJ1-5, with no clear D. Sequences were derived from peripheral blood mononuclear cells (PBMCs), sampled at new diagnosis, from a patient treated with antithyroid drugs. The CDR3 region is CASSPELSLLQPQHF. In DNA, the CDR3 is TGTGCCAGCAGCCCGGAGCTGAGCCTGCTCCAGCCCCAGCATTTT.